A single sample is the source of the 13 T cell receptor beta chains below, sequenced in a study of blood T cell repertoires in COVID-19. The repertoire was sequenced with immunoSEQ multiplex PCR; TCRdb's copy has only in-frame clones and lacks some. The table includes roughly 150,000 clones, approximately 91% detected once. The sample comprised peripheral blood. All receptors come from a woman between 65 and 79 years old with acute or convalescent COVID-19.

The chain joins TRBV11-3 to TRBJ1-1, with D possibly TRBD1 on 5 matching bases. V lost 6 bases and J 4 bases, leaving 12 bases between the germline ends. CDR1 and CDR2 (germline): SGHNT, YENEEA. The CDR3 length is 13 residues. This CDR3 reads CASSRRQRTEAFF. For the CDR3, the DNA is TGTGCCAGCAGTAGGAGACAGCGCACTGAAGCTTTCTTT.

The rearrangement uses TRBV24-1 and TRBJ2-3, with 10 bases fitting TRBD1. Trimming took 4 bases from V and 4 from J; bases not matched to a gene: 10. Looked up from germline, CDR1 is KGHDR and CDR2 is SFDVKD. The CDR3 sequence is 17 residues long. DNA of the CDR3: TGTGCCACCAGTGACCCTCCCGGGACAGGGGTTGCAGATACGCAGTATTTT. It encodes CATSDPPGTGVADTQYF.

On this clone: The sample carries other DNA sequences with the same CDR3. V gene TRBV28 combines with J gene TRBJ1-1; perhaps TRBD1 as D (6 bases). The CDR3 covers 14 residues. V was trimmed by 5 bases and J by 2 bases, leaving 12 bases between them. The germline V gene has CDR1 MDHEN and CDR2 SYDVKM. The CDR3 sequence: CASSPGQPNTEAFF. The DNA of the CDR3 is TGTGCCAGCAGTCCCGGACAGCCTAACACTGAAGCTTTCTTT.

About this clone: An end of the junction does not agree with germline; a read error may underlie this. The rearrangement links TRBV4-1 to TRBJ2-7; TRBD2 is a possible D gene (7 bases). Germline CDR1 and CDR2: MGHRA and YSYEKL. The CDR3 contains 12 residues. The CDR3 DNA is TGCGCCAGCAGCCCATTTGACGGGGGGCGTATTTTC. Its protein product is CASSPFDGGRIF.

This clone was seen only a few times. The chain joins TRBV5-1 to TRBJ2-7; TRBD1 matches 7 bases. CDR3 length equals 14 residues. From germline, CDR1 is SGHRS and CDR2 YFSETQ. V dropped 1 base and J dropped 4; count of bases not matched to a gene: 5. For the CDR3, the DNA is TGCGCCAGCAGCTTGAGAGGGGGCTTTTACGAGCAGTACTTC. Translating it yields CASSLRGGFYEQYF.

The chain joins TRBV14 to TRBJ1-6; 8 bases align to TRBD1. V lost 3 bases, J lost 5 bases, and 3 bases stayed unmatched. This CDR3 is built from 15 residues. The germline V gene encodes CDR1 SGHDN and CDR2 FVKESK. The CDR3 nucleotides are TGTGCCAGCAGCCAGTGGACAGGGAATAATTCACCCCTCCACTTT. This codes for CASSQWTGNNSPLHF.

The chain carries TRBV21-1 and TRBJ1-6; no check of the table's D call, TRBD1, against the DNA was made. TRBV21-1 corresponds to a pseudogene. This CDR3 contains 15 residues. CDR3 region: CASSGRGKNNSPLHF. DNA for the CDR3: TGTGCCAGCAGTGGAAGGGGGAAGAATAATTCACCCCTCCACTTT.

V and J are TRBV6-5 and TRBJ1-2; 7 bases fit TRBD1. V was pared by 7 bases and J by 3 bases, with 2 bases of the junction left unmatched. In germline, CDR1 is MNHEY, CDR2 SVGAGI. This CDR3 comprises 12 residues. The CDR3 is CASKGTDYGYTF. Here the CDR3 DNA reads TGTGCCAGCAAAGGGACAGACTATGGCTACACCTTC.

The chain combines TRBV5-1 with TRBJ1-1; TRBD1 aligns across 9 bases. Germline CDR1 is SGHRS and CDR2 is YFSETQ. CDR3 length: 16 amino acids. Trimming removed 0 bases from V and 5 bases from J; junction bases left unmatched: 8. CDR3 region: CASSLVTGQGGTEAFF. The CDR3 bases are TGCGCCAGCAGCTTGGTAACGGGACAGGGTGGAACTGAAGCTTTCTTT.

The sample holds a few counts of this clone. CDR3 sequence: CARSARGRCSGYTF. DNA for the CDR3: TGTGCCAGAAGCGCCAGGGGGCGATGTAGTGGCTACACCTTC. This chain joins TRBV5-3 and TRBJ1-2; 8 nucleotides agree with TRBD1. TRBV5-3 is identified as an open reading frame with a role that is uncertain. Trimming at V came to 4 bases and at J to 7 bases, leaving 9 bases not matched to a gene. This CDR3 region has 14 residues.

The chain has TRBV30 and TRBJ1-5; 7 nucleotides align to TRBD1. The CDR3 covers 15 residues. Germline values: CDR1 GTSNPN, CDR2 SVGIG (reference sequence). Trimming took 0 bases from V and 1 from J; bases not matched to a gene: 3. The DNA for the CDR3 is TGTGCCTGGAGTGTAAAGGACAGGAGCAATCAGCCCCAGCATTTT. Translation gives CAWSVKDRSNQPQHF.

The chain employs TRBV9 and TRBJ1-2; the match to TRBD1 covers 10 bases. CDR1 and CDR2 (germline): SGDLS, YYNGEE. This CDR3 is 14 amino acids long. With 0 bases clipped from V and 6 bases from J, the junction kept 2 bases outside the gene matches. CDR3 coding DNA: TGTGCCAGCAGCGTAGTCGGACAGGGGGATGGCTACACCTTC. Translating gives CASSVVGQGDGYTF. The complete variable domain, with remaining parts taken from reference TRBV9 and TRBJ1-2, reads DSGVTQTPKHLITATGQRVTLRCSPRSGDLSVYWYQQSLDQGLQFLIQYYNGEERAKGNILERFSAQQFPDLHSELNLSSLELGDSALYFCASSVVGQGDGYTFGSGTRLTVV.

CDR3 bases: TGTGCCAGCAGGGGCCAGGGGGTTGGCAATCAGCCCCAGCATTTT. This codes for CASRGQGVGNQPQHF. The gene calls are TRBV5-8 and TRBJ1-5; TRBD1 agrees at 7 bases. The V gene end was trimmed by 5 bases and the J gene end by 2 bases; junction bases not matched to a gene: 7. CDR3 length equals 15 residues. The germline V gene has CDR1 SGHTS and CDR2 YDEGEE.